This T cell receptor beta chain was recovered during a study of identical twins. Germline lookup yields CDR1 MGHRA and CDR2 YSYEKL. The CDR3 totals 15 residues. Deletions cut 5 bases from V and 5 bases from J, with 16 bases between. This clonotype has a handful of counts. TCRdb reanalysed the 5' RACE reads using MiXCR and keeps one entry per CDR3 protein. The sample records around 280,000 distinct CDR3 sequences, under 9% being singletons. These data also featured in a second study, about yellow fever vaccine responses in identical twins.

The rearrangement uses TRBV4-1 and TRBJ2-1, with D possibly TRBD2 on 6 matching bases. The receptor was derived from a woman aged 18-29 years in good health. The sequencing input was memory (CD45RO+) T cells sorted from blood. CDR3 protein: CASSLPGTPDNEQFF. The CDR3 DNA sequence: TGCGCCAGCAGCTTACCCGGGACTCCCGACAATGAGCAGTTCTTC.